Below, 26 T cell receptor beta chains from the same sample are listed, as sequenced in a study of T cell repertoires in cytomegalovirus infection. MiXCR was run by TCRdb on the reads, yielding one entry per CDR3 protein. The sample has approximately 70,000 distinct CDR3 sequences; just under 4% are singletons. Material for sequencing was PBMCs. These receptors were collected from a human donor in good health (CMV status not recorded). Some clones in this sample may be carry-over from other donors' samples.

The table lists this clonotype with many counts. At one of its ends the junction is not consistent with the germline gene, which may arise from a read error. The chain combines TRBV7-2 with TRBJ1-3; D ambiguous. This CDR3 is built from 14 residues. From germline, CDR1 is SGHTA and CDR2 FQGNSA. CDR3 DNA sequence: TGTGCCAGCAGCTTATACGGCTCTGGGAACACCATATATTTT. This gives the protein CASSLYGSGNTIYF.

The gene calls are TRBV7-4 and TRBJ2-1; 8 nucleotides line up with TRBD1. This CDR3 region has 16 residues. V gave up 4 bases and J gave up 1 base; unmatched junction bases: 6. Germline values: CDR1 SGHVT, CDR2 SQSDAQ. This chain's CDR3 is CASSSQGARSYNEQFF. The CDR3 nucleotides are TGTGCCAGCAGCTCCCAGGGGGCGAGGTCCTACAATGAGCAGTTCTTC.

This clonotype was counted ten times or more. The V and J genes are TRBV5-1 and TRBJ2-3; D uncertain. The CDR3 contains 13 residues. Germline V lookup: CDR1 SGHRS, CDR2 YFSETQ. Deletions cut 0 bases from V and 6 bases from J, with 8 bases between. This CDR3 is CASSLGLGDTQYF. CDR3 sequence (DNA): TGCGCCAGCAGCTTGGGGCTGGGGGATACGCAGTATTTT.

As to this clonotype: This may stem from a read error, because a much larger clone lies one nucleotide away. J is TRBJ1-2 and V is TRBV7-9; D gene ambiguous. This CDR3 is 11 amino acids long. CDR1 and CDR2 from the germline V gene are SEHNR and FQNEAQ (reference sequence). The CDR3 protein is CACSFQVGYTF. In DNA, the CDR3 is TGTGCCTGCAGCTTCCAGGTTGGCTACACCTTC.

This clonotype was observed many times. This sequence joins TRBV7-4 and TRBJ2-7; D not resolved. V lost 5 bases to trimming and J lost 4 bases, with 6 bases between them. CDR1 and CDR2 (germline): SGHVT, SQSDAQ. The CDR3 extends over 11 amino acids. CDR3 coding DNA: TGTGCCAGCAGCCCCCAATACGAGCAGTACTTC. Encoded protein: CASSPQYEQYF.

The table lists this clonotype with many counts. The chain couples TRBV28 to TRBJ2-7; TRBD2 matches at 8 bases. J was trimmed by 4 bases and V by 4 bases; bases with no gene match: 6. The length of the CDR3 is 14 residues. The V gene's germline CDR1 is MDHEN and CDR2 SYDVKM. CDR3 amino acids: CASSYAGLVYEQYF. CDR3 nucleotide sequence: TGTGCCAGCAGTTACGCGGGACTAGTGTACGAGCAGTACTTC.

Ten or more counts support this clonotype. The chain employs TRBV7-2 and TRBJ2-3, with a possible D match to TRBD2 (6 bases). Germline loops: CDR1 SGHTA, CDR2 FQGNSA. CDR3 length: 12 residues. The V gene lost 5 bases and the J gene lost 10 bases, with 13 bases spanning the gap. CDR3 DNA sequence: TGTGCCAGCAGCCTTCGGGAGCCCTCGCAGTATTTT. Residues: CASSLREPSQYF.

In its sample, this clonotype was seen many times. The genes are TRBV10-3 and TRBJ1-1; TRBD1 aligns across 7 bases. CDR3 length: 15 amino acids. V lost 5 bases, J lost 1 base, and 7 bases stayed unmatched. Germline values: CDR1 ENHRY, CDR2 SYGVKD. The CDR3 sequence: CAISPYRGGNTEAFF. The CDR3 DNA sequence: TGTGCCATCAGTCCCTACAGGGGAGGGAACACTGAAGCTTTCTTT.

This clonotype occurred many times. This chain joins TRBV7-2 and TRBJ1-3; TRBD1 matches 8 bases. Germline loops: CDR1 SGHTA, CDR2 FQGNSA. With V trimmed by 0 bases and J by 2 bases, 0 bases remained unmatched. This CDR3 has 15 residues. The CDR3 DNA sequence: TGTGCCAGCAGCTTAGCGACAGGGGCTGGAAACACCATATATTTT. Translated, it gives CASSLATGAGNTIYF.

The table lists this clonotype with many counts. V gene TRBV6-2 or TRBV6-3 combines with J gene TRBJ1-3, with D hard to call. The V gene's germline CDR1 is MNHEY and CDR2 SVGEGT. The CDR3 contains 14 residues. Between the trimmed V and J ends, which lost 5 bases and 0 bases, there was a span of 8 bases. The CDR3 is CASSPRSSGNTIYF. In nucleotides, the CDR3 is TGTGCCAGCAGTCCCAGGAGCTCTGGAAACACCATATATTTT.

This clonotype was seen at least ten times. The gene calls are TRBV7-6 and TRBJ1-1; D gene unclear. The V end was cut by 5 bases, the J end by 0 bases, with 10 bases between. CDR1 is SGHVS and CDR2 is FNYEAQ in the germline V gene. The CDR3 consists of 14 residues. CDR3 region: CASSLGSMNTEAFF. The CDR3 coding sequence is TGTGCCAGCAGCCTCGGATCCATGAACACTGAAGCTTTCTTT.

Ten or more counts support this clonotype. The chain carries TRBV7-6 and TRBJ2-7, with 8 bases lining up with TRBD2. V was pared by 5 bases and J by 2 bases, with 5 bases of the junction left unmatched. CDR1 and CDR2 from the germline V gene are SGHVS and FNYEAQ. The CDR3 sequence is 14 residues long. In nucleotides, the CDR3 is TGTGCCAGCAGCCCCGGGGGGGGAACCTACGAGCAGTACTTC. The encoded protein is CASSPGGGTYEQYF.

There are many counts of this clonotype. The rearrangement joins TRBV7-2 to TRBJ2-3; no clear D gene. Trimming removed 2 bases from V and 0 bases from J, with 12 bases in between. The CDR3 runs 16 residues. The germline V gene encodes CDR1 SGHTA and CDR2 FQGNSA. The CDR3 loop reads CASSLYGDTSTDTQYF. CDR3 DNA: TGTGCCAGCAGCTTATATGGCGACACTAGCACAGATACGCAGTATTTT. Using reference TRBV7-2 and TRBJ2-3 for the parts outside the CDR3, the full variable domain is GAGVSQSPSNKVTEKGKDVELRCDPISGHTALYWYRQSLGQGLEFLIYFQGNSAPDKSGLPSDRFSAERTGGSVSTLTIQRTQQEDSAVYLCASSLYGDTSTDTQYFGPGTRLTVL.

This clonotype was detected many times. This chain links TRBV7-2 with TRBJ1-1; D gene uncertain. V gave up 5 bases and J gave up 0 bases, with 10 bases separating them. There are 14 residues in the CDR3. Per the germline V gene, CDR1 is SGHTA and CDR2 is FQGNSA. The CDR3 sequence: CASSAHALNTEAFF. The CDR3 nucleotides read TGTGCCAGCAGCGCACATGCGCTGAACACTGAAGCTTTCTTT.

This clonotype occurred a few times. CDR3 protein: CASSLRITGNTEAFF. The CDR3 nucleotides are TGTGCCAGCAGCTTGAGGATTACAGGGAACACTGAAGCTTTCTTT. The chain couples TRBV5-6 to TRBJ1-1; a weak D match, TRBD1 (5 bases). V was clipped by 1 base and J by 1 base, with 11 bases between them. Germline-derived CDR1 and CDR2 are SGHDT and YYEEEE. This CDR3 comprises 15 residues.

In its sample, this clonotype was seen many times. The CDR3 reads CASSLGPADTQYF. The CDR3 nucleotides are TGCGCCAGCAGCTTAGGACCCGCAGATACGCAGTATTTT. J is TRBJ2-3 and V is TRBV5-1; no firm D call. Trimming left V 2 bases short and J 4 bases short, with 8 bases between. This CDR3 spans 13 amino acids. From germline, CDR1 is SGHRS and CDR2 YFSETQ.

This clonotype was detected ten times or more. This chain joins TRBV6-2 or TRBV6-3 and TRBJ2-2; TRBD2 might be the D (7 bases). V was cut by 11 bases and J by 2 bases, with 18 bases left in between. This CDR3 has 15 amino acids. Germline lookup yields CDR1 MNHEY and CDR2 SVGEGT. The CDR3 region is CASKGRGRNTGELFF. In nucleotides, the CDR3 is TGTGCCTCAAAGGGGCGGGGGCGCAACACCGGGGAGCTGTTTTTT.

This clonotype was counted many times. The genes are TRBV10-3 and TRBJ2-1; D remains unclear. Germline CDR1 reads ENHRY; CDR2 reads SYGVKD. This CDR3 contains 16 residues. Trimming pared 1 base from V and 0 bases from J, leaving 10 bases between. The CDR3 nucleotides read TGTGCCATCAGTGAGTTTGGGCTGAGCTCCTACAATGAGCAGTTCTTC. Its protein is CAISEFGLSSYNEQFF.

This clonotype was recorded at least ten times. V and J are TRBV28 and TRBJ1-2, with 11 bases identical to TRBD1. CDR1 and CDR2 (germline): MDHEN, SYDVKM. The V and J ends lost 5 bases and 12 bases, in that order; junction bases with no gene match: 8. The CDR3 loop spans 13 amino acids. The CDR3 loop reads CASSRGTGGRDTF. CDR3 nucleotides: TGTGCCAGCAGTCGTGGGACAGGGGGGAGAGACACCTTC.

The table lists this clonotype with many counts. For the CDR3, the DNA is TGTGCCAGCAGCTCCCCCCATTCTAGCGGTAGCTCCTACGAGCAGTACTTC. Its translation is CASSSPHSSGSSYEQYF. The rearrangement links TRBV7-8 to TRBJ2-7; 7 nucleotides match TRBD2. The CDR3 is 17 amino acids. Germline V gives CDR1 SGHVS, CDR2 FQNEAQ. V dropped 4 bases and J dropped 0; count of bases not matched to a gene: 12.

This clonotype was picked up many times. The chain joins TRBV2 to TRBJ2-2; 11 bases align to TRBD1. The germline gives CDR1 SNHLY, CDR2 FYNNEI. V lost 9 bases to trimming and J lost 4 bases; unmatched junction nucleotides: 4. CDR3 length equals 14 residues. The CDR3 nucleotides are TGTGCCAGGGGGACAGGGGGTTCCACCGGGGAGCTGTTTTTT. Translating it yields CARGTGGSTGELFF.

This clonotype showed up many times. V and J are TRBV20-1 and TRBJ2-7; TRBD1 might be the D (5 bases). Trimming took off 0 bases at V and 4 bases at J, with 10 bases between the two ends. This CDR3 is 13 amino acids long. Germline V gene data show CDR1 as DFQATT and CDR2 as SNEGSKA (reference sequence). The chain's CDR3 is CSARDYRGYEQYF. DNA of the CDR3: TGCAGTGCTAGAGATTATAGGGGATACGAGCAGTACTTC.

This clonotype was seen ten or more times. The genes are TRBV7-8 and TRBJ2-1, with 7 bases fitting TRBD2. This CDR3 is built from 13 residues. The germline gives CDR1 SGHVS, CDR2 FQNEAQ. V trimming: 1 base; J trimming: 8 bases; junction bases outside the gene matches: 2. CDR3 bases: TGTGCCAGCAGCTTAGGGGGAGGGTATGAGCAGTTCTTC. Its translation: CASSLGGGYEQFF.

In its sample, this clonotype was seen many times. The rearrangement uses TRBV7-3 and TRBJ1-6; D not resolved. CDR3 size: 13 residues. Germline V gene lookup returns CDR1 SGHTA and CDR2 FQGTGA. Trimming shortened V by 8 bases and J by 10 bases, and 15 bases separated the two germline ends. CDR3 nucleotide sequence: TGTGCCAGCTCCATAACGCGGGGATCACCCCTCCACTTT. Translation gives CASSITRGSPLHF. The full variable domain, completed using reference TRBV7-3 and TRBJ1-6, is GAGVSQTPSNKVTEKGKYVELRCDPISGHTALYWYRQSLGQGPEFLIYFQGTGAADDSGLPNDRFFAVRPEGSVSTLKIQRTERGDSAVYLCASSITRGSPLHFGNGTRLTVT.

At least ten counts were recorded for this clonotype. Here the CDR3 reads CASSPTGTSGTNEQFF. The CDR3 DNA reads TGCGCCAGCAGCCCGACCGGGACTAGCGGGACCAATGAGCAGTTCTTC. J is TRBJ2-1 and V is TRBV5-1; 13 nucleotides match TRBD2. This CDR3 comprises 16 residues. Per the germline V gene, CDR1 is SGHRS and CDR2 is YFSETQ. Trimming at V came to 4 bases and at J to 6 bases, leaving 7 bases not matched to a gene.

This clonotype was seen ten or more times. The CDR3 reads CASSRTSGSYNEQFF. In DNA, the CDR3 is TGTGCCAGCAGCCGGACTAGCGGCTCCTACAATGAGCAGTTCTTC. The chain is built from TRBV6-5 and TRBJ2-1; 10 nucleotides agree with TRBD2. The CDR3 loop spans 15 amino acids. The germline V gene encodes CDR1 MNHEY and CDR2 SVGAGI. The trim removed 6 bases at V and 0 bases at J, leaving 2 bases unmatched.